A selection of T cell receptor beta chains follows, all from one sample in a study of Graves' ophthalmopathy and Graves' hyperthyroidism. One entry per CDR3 protein, called by TCRdb with MiXCR from the multiplex PCR reads. This table has over a million distinct CDR3 sequences, less than 45% appearing once. The sample consisted of peripheral blood or thyroid tissue (not recorded which). Receptors were obtained from an adult man with Graves' hyperthyroidism. Each CDR3 is given with its conserved first and last residue.

CDR3 protein,J gene,V gene,CDR3 length
CSGGETGPYGYTF,TRBJ1-2,TRBV29-1,13
CASRLPGRVPLHF,TRBJ1-6,TRBV7-9,13
CASSAGRVASYGYTF,TRBJ1-2,TRBV5-6,15
CASSQDPDRPNTEAFF,TRBJ1-1,TRBV4-3,16
CSARWRGRGIVFLETQYF,TRBJ2-5,TRBV20-1,18
CASSHRTGETQYF,TRBJ2-5,TRBV4-3,13
CSVDRGRDQETQYF,TRBJ2-5,TRBV29-1,14
CATSRDIQETQYF,TRBJ2-5,TRBV7-2,13
CASSIGRSEAFF,TRBJ1-1,TRBV14,12
CASSFRVDEQYF,TRBJ2-7,TRBV5-6,12
CASSEQGSGETQYF,TRBJ2-5,TRBV25-1,14
CASSVGGGLQAYEQYF,TRBJ2-7,TRBV9,16
CASSLGTGFHEQYF,TRBJ2-7,TRBV5-6,14
CASSRPAGTGNTEAFF,TRBJ1-1,TRBV25-1,16
CASSGGQGGIGTEAFF,TRBJ1-1,TRBV5-4,16
CASSLGLTTNTEAFF,TRBJ1-1,TRBV5-1,15
CASSFISGRETQYF,TRBJ2-5,TRBV11-2,14
CASSLAPGPNEKLFF,TRBJ1-4,TRBV7-2,15
CASSLGTHAFF,TRBJ1-1,TRBV14,11
CASSSGRAVSYEQYF,TRBJ2-7,TRBV12-3/TRBV12-4,15
CASSGGQGRNTEAFF,TRBJ1-1,TRBV5-6,15
CASSAGTGLRGNTEAFF,TRBJ1-1,TRBV18,17
CASKGRGANSPQHF,TRBJ1-5,TRBV7-8,14
CASSPLAGILSGELFF,TRBJ2-2,TRBV12-3/TRBV12-4,16
CASSTLTGMIFGYTF,TRBJ1-2,TRBV12-3/TRBV12-4,15
CAISVSGGKSNQPQHF,TRBJ1-5,TRBV10-3,16
CASRRGVLSDTQYF,TRBJ2-3,TRBV7-2,14
CASSLSRQDPKVTF,TRBJ1-2,TRBV4-3,14
CSAAGAGVVYEQYF,TRBJ2-7,TRBV20-1,14
CASSQPPGQGFEKLFF,TRBJ1-4,TRBV4-3,16
CRPKREWVGETQYF,TRBJ2-5,TRBV29-1,14
CASRVPGGGLTEAFF,TRBJ1-1,TRBV19,15
CASSYSAQGARGYTF,TRBJ1-2,TRBV6-5,15
CASSPRESHGYTF,TRBJ1-2,TRBV12-3/TRBV12-4,13
CATETGHYGYTF,TRBJ1-2,TRBV10-3,12
CADPGHKAYSNQPQHF,TRBJ1-5,TRBV10-3,16
CASSQGAGGRETQYF,TRBJ2-5,TRBV7-9,15
CSARVYESYYF,TRBJ2-5,TRBV20-1,11
CSARTGGYAGYTF,TRBJ1-2,TRBV20-1,13
CASSLSPDRITEAFF,TRBJ1-1,TRBV7-6,15
CASSPGGAGGQETQYF,TRBJ2-5,TRBV7-2,16
CANGQAGHSPLHF,TRBJ1-6,TRBV6-2/TRBV6-3,13
CATSRDLGPNQPQHF,TRBJ1-5,TRBV15,15
CASRGGPTGTGELFF,TRBJ2-2,TRBV2,15
CASSGEARGSGELFF,TRBJ2-2,TRBV5-1,15
CASTLYQGVKTQYF,TRBJ2-5,TRBV6-1,14